Shown below are 6 T cell receptor beta chains from a single sample sequenced in a study of T cell responses to AZD1222 COVID-19 vaccine. The protocol was immunoSEQ multiplex PCR, while the TCRdb copy is restricted to in-frame clones and leaves out a portion. The data contain 110,000 or so clones, about 89% of them singletons. Sequenced here: peripheral blood, sampled on day 0 of AZD1222 vaccination. Receptors originate from an adult in good health.

This chain uses TRBV2 with TRBJ1-1; the match to TRBD1 covers 9 bases. The V segment lost 2 bases and the J segment 11 bases; nucleotides outside the gene matches: 6. Germline loops: CDR1 SNHLY, CDR2 FYNNEI. The CDR3 consists of 13 residues. The CDR3 is CASSEPGDRAAFF. CDR3 sequence (DNA): TGTGCCAGCAGTGAACCCGGGGACAGGGCGGCTTTCTTT.

On this clone itself: Other DNA sequences in this specimen translate into the identical CDR3. This chain joins TRBV5-1 and TRBJ1-1, with D unclear. The V end lost 2 bases, the J end lost 1 base, and 9 bases lay between the germline ends. Germline values: CDR1 SGHRS, CDR2 YFSETQ. The CDR3 has 14 amino acids. The CDR3 sequence is CASSLSQSNTEAFF. Written as DNA, the CDR3 is TGCGCCAGCAGCTTATCGCAGTCGAACACTGAAGCTTTCTTT.

The chain has TRBV5-1 and TRBJ1-6; possibly TRBD1 for D (5 bases). Germline CDR1 and CDR2: SGHRS and YFSETQ. With 0 bases removed from V and 0 bases from J, the gap between germline ends came to 10 bases. This CDR3 region has 17 residues. Here the CDR3 reads CASSLARDSSYNSPLHF. CDR3 nucleotides: TGCGCCAGCAGCTTGGCCCGAGACAGCTCCTATAATTCACCCCTCCACTTT.

This clone appeared once. The J gene is TRBJ2-1, the V gene TRBV2; D is perhaps TRBD2 (5 bases). V was pared by 3 bases and J by 6 bases, with 12 bases between. Germline-derived CDR1 and CDR2 are SNHLY and FYNNEI. The CDR3 has 14 amino acids. The CDR3 sequence is CASSEYVRGNEQFF. CDR3 DNA: TGTGCCAGCAGTGAGTACGTTCGGGGCAATGAGCAGTTCTTC. Full variable domain (missing parts from reference TRBV2 and TRBJ2-1): EPEVTQTPSHQVTQMGQEVILRCVPISNHLYFYWYRQILGQKVEFLVSFYNNEISEKSEIFDDQFSVERPDGSNFTLKIRSTKLEDSAMYFCASSEYVRGNEQFFGPGTRLTVL.

The chain is built from TRBV19 and TRBJ2-7, with a possible D match to TRBD1 (5 bases). CDR1 is LNHDA and CDR2 is SQIVND in the germline V gene (reference sequence). Trimming took 3 bases from V and 0 from J, leaving 18 bases between them. The CDR3 is 17 residues long. The CDR3 loop is CASSIVGASVGSYEQYF. CDR3 nucleotide sequence: TGTGCCAGTAGTATCGTTGGGGCGTCCGTGGGCTCCTACGAGCAGTACTTC. Variable domain in full (rest from reference TRBV19 and TRBJ2-7): DGGITQSPKYLFRKEGQNVTLSCEQNLNHDAMYWYRQDPGQGLRLIYYSQIVNDFQKGDIAEGYSVSREKKESFPLTVTSAQKNPTAFYLCASSIVGASVGSYEQYFGPGTRLTVT.

A word on this clone: The same CDR3 is also encoded by other DNA sequences in this sample. The V gene is TRBV18, the J gene TRBJ1-5; D gene ambiguous. Germline CDR1 KGHSH, CDR2 LQKENI. The CDR3 contains 12 residues. The V and J ends lost 0 bases and 3 bases respectively, with 0 bases between them. The CDR3 is CASSPPNQPQHF. DNA for the CDR3: TGTGCCAGCTCACCACCCAATCAGCCCCAGCATTTT.